The 8 T cell receptor beta chains below all came from one sample that was sequenced in a study of blood T cell repertoires in COVID-19. The data were produced by immunoSEQ multiplex PCR, yet TCRdb's version contains in-frame clones alone and is incomplete. The sample holds 200,000 to 250,000 clones; about 90% are singletons and the top ten take over 3%. Source material: PBMCs or T cells enriched from blood (not recorded which). These TCRs come from a woman in her 50s in a cohort exposed to, infected with or recovered from COVID-19 (not recorded which).

V usage is TRBV6-2 or TRBV6-3 and J usage is TRBJ1-6; a weak D match, TRBD1 (5 bases). This CDR3 contains 14 residues. With 0 bases removed from V and 7 bases from J, the gap between germline ends came to 7 bases. Germline V gene sequence: CDR1 MNHEY, CDR2 SVGEGT. The DNA of the CDR3 is TGTGCCAGCAGTTACTCGGGACTCAATTCACCCCTCCACTTT. Its translation is CASSYSGLNSPLHF.

The chain has TRBV30 and TRBJ1-4; D call uncertain. The CDR3 has 11 residues. V was shortened by 0 bases and J by 8 bases, with 4 bases between the two germline ends. CDR1 is GTSNPN, CDR2 SVGIG, per germline (reference sequence). The CDR3 reads CAWSVSEKLFF. CDR3 bases: TGTGCCTGGAGTGTAAGCGAAAAACTGTTTTTT.

V gene TRBV10-3 combines with J gene TRBJ2-5, with D perhaps matching TRBD1 (5 bases). This CDR3 comprises 13 residues. Trimming took 4 bases from V and 5 from J, leaving 11 bases between them. Germline CDR1 and CDR2: ENHRY and SYGVKD. This CDR3 is CAISGGLRETQYF. CDR3 DNA: TGTGCCATCAGTGGGGGCCTTCGGGAGACCCAGTACTTC.

The rearrangement uses TRBV7-2 and TRBJ2-2, with D possibly being TRBD2 (6 bases). The V gene's germline CDR1 is SGHTA and CDR2 FQGNSA. The CDR3 has 16 residues. V lost 2 bases and J lost 4, with 14 bases in between. DNA of the CDR3: TGTGCCAGCAGCTTATTAGTTGGTAGCGGCACCGGGGAGCTGTTTTTT. It is translated as CASSLLVGSGTGELFF.

The chain combines TRBV11-2 with TRBJ1-1, with 9 nucleotides matching TRBD1. This CDR3 contains 13 residues. V trimming: 10 bases; J trimming: 3 bases; junction bases outside the gene matches: 6. Germline CDR1 is SGHAT and CDR2 is FQNNGV. The CDR3 nucleotides are TGTGCCAAAGGACAGGGGCCTGACACTGAAGCTTTCTTT. Protein sequence: CAKGQGPDTEAFF.

This chain connects TRBV10-3 to TRBJ1-2, with TRBD1 matching 7 bases. Germline V gene lookup returns CDR1 ENHRY and CDR2 SYGVKD. The J segment lost 8 bases and the V segment lost 0 bases, leaving 3 bases of the junction unmatched. The CDR3 consists of 13 residues. CDR3 region: CAISESTGTGYTF. Here the CDR3 DNA reads TGTGCCATCAGTGAGTCGACAGGGACCGGCTACACCTTC.

The rearrangement joins TRBV5-4 to TRBJ2-6; 9 bases are a match to TRBD2. After removal of 4 bases from V and 2 bases from J, the junction contained 7 bases not matched to a gene. The length of the CDR3 is 17 residues. Germline-derived CDR1 and CDR2 are SGHNT and YYREEE (reference sequence). The CDR3 here is CASSGGTSWAGANVLTF. CDR3 nucleotide sequence: TGTGCCAGCAGCGGGGGGACTAGCTGGGCTGGGGCCAACGTCCTGACTTTC.

V usage is TRBV20-1 and J usage is TRBJ2-7; possible D gene TRBD2, 5 bases. The germline V and J ends were trimmed by 3 bases and 1 base, with 10 bases remaining between them. The CDR3 is 13 residues long. Germline lookup yields CDR1 DFQATT and CDR2 SNEGSKA (reference sequence). CDR3 amino acids: CSASKSGSYEQYF. As DNA, the CDR3 is TGCAGTGCTAGTAAAAGCGGATCCTACGAGCAGTACTTC.